Included here is one T cell receptor (beta chain) sequence, with context. Its antigen remains unidentified. These data originate in a study of Graves' ophthalmopathy and Graves' hyperthyroidism. Regarding the study as a whole: The 13-signature model separated ophthalmopathy from stable hyperthyroidism at 85% to 90% sensitivity and nearly 83% specificity. Clonotypes were expanded in thyroid at above 0.001 frequency, and most also appeared in blood.

Fresh peripheral blood, 8.5 to 10 ml, was the PBMC source. CDR3 length: 12 residues. V dropped 3 bases and J dropped 7 bases, with 9 bases sitting between them. From germline, CDR1 is LNHNV and CDR2 YYDKDF (reference sequence). The authors amplified TCR beta CDR3 regions, and they did so from RNA transcripts for repertoire sequencing. In the first round, RT-PCR was carried out with HTBI primers, and a multiplex PCR formed the second round. TCRdb independently ran MiXCR on the multiplex PCR reads; one entry per CDR3 protein. The repertoire holds about 740,000 distinct CDR3 sequences, 40% seen once, with roughly 46% in the top ten.

V is TRBV15 and J is TRBJ1-2; no reliable D call. The sequencing input was peripheral blood. The source of this sequence is an adult man with Graves' ophthalmopathy. The CDR3 protein is CATSSHGSGYTF. The CDR3 bases are TGTGCCACCAGCAGCCATGGGTCTGGCTACACCTTC.